This TCR beta chain was sequenced for a study of PD-L1 blockade in urothelial cancer. Overall study context: Patients with male sex and bladder-origin urothelial cancer accounted for about 85% of the roughly 30 enrolled.

The data were produced by immunoSEQ multiplex PCR, yet TCRdb's version contains in-frame clones alone and is incomplete. Seen here are roughly 90,000 clones, roughly 90% observed once, and the top ten hold 0.85% to 1%. The CDR3 spans 15 residues. The germline gives CDR1 GTSNPN, CDR2 SVGIG (reference sequence). Trimming removed 3 bases at V and 0 bases at J, with 12 bases between. Sample time point: pretreatment peripheral blood. The cohort comprised individuals with locally advanced or metastatic urothelial carcinoma. Each patient contributed between 1 and 8 total time points of blood mononuclear cells, pretreatment and during treatment.

The rearrangement links TRBV30 to TRBJ2-4, with a possible D match to TRBD1 (5 bases). The clonotype was recovered from a woman older than 75 with urothelial cancer. The sequences come from PBMCs, collected around atezolizumab (anti-PD-L1) treatment. CDR3 protein: CAWRGPHQAKNIQYF. The CDR3 bases are TGTGCCTGGAGGGGGCCACACCAAGCCAAAAACATTCAGTACTTC. The full variable domain, its missing parts supplied by reference TRBV30 and TRBJ2-4, is SQTIHQWPATLVQPVGSPLSLECTVEGTSNPNLYWYRQAAGRGLQLLFYSVGIGQISSEVPQNLSASRPQDRQFILSSKKLLLSDSGFYLCAWRGPHQAKNIQYFGAGTRLSVL.